The T cell receptor beta chain under discussion was sequenced for a study of cytomegalovirus exposure and HLA in healthy donors. Study results and limitations: Immune exposure data for these donors was limited to CMV serostatus. In a later analysis, a missense DCLRE1C variant was linked to TCR beta V- and J-gene trimming.

This CDR3 region has 14 residues. Germline V CDR1 and CDR2: MNHEY, SVGAGI. Trimming pared 5 bases from V and 6 bases from J, leaving 16 bases between. In the PCR, 60 Vbeta and 13 Jbeta primers were used. Measured with immunoSEQ multiplex PCR; TCRdb has only the in-frame clones, and not every one. The sample shows 100,000 to 150,000 clones, 82% of them seen only once. Comments on this clone: Its target is not known.

This receptor was obtained from a woman aged 50 to 60 in good health and CMV-seropositive. Sequenced sample: PBMCs. V usage is TRBV6-5 and J usage is TRBJ1-1; perhaps TRBD1 as D (5 bases). The CDR3 reads CASSEHRLGAEAFF. The CDR3 DNA reads TGTGCCAGCAGTGAGCACAGGTTGGGCGCTGAAGCTTTCTTT.